These 7 T cell receptor beta chains were sequenced from one sample in a study of blood T cell repertoires in COVID-19 (dated by TCRdb to 2020 to 2022). The library was generated by the immunoSEQ multiplex PCR assay. TCRdb limited this immuneACCESS table to in-frame rearrangements with V and J called. A share of clones is missing; checked studies link under half to unresolved V genes, and the rest is unexplained. The sample table lists 200,000 to 300,000 clones, more than 85% of them with a count of one. The ten top clones hold more than 4.5% of the sample. Sequenced sample: peripheral blood. All receptors come from a woman in her sixties or seventies with COVID-19, enrolled during active disease.

The rearrangement joins TRBV3-1 (or the pseudogene TRBV3-2) to TRBJ2-1; D ambiguous. Germline loops: CDR1 LGHDT, CDR2 YNNKEL (reference sequence). The V and J ends lost 1 base and 10 bases respectively, with 14 bases between them. The CDR3 is 14 residues long. This CDR3 is CASSQVNSPWEQFF. The DNA of the CDR3 is TGTGCCAGCAGCCAAGTAAATAGCCCCTGGGAGCAGTTCTTC.

Only a few counts were recorded for this clone. The chain recombines TRBV6-1 with TRBJ2-7; D is possibly TRBD2 (6 bases). Germline values: CDR1 MNHNS, CDR2 SASEGT. The V end was cut by 3 bases, the J end by 6 bases, with 12 bases between. This CDR3 is built from 13 residues. The CDR3 protein is CASSDAGWGEQYF. DNA of the CDR3: TGTGCCAGCAGTGATGCGGGATGGGGCGAGCAGTACTTC.

V and J are TRBV5-1 and TRBJ2-1, with 7 bases fitting TRBD1. V lost 0 bases and J lost 7; bases outside the gene matches: 7. This CDR3 has 15 residues. Germline V gives CDR1 SGHRS, CDR2 YFSETQ. For the CDR3, the DNA is TGCGCCAGCAGCTTGGTATCCGGGACAGTAAATGAGCAGTTCTTC. This translates into CASSLVSGTVNEQFF.

V gene TRBV30 combines with J gene TRBJ2-5, with 8 bases aligning to TRBD1. The trim removed 2 bases at V and 2 bases at J, leaving 7 bases unmatched. This CDR3 has 15 residues. The germline CDR1 and CDR2 sequences are GTSNPN and SVGIG (reference sequence). The CDR3, as DNA: TGTGCCTGGAGTCCAACAGGGGGATGGCAAGAGACCCAGTACTTC. Amino acids: CAWSPTGGWQETQYF.

The rearrangement uses TRBV4-3 and TRBJ2-3; the D gene is possibly TRBD2 (5 bases). Trimming stripped 3 bases from V and 1 base from J, with 14 bases between. Germline V lookup: CDR1 LGHNA, CDR2 YSLEER. The CDR3 is 16 residues long. As DNA, the CDR3 is TGCGCCAGCAGCCAGCTATTAGCGACCGGCACAGATACGCAGTATTTT. Amino acids: CASSQLLATGTDTQYF.

The chain joins TRBV11-2 to TRBJ2-1, with 14 bases that match TRBD2. The CDR3 covers 16 residues. Germline values: CDR1 SGHAT, CDR2 FQNNGV. The J segment lost 9 bases and the V segment lost 4 bases, leaving 8 bases of the junction unmatched. CDR3 nucleotides: TGTGCCAGCAGCTCCGGGACTAGCGGGAGTGAGGGTGAGCAGTTCTTC. Its protein is CASSSGTSGSEGEQFF.

The chain carries TRBV4-3 and TRBJ2-3, with 8 bases matching TRBD1. V was pared by 0 bases and J by 6 bases, with 14 bases of the junction left unmatched. Germline values: CDR1 LGHNA, CDR2 YSLEER. The CDR3 covers 18 residues. The CDR3 reads CASSQDLPTGAIPDTQYF. CDR3 DNA sequence: TGCGCCAGCAGCCAAGACTTGCCGACAGGGGCCATTCCGGATACGCAGTATTTT.